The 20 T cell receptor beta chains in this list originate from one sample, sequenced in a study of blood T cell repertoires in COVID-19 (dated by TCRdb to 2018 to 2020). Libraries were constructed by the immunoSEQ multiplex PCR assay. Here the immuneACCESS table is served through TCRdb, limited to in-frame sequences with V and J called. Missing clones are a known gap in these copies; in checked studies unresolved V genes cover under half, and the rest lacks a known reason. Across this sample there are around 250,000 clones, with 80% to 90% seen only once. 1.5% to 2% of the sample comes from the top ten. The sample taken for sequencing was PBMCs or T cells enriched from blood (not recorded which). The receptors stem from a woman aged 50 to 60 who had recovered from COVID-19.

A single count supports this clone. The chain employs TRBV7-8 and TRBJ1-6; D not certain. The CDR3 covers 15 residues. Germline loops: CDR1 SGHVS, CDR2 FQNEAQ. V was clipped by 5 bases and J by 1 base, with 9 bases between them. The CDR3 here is CASSRRLSYNSPLHF. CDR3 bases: TGTGCCAGCAGCCGGAGGCTTTCCTATAATTCACCCCTCCACTTT.

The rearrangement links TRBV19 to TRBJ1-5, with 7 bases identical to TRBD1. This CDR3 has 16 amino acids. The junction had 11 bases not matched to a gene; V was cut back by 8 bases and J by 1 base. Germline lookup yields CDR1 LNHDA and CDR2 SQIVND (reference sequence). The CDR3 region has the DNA TGTGCCAGTGGACAGGAAGGGACTCACAGCAATCAGCCCCAGCATTTT. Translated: CASGQEGTHSNQPQHF.

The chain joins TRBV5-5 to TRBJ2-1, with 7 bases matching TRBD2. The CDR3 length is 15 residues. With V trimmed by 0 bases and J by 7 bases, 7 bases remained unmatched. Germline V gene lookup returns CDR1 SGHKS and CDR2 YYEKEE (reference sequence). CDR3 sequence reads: CASSLASGLPNEQFF. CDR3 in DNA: TGTGCCAGCAGCTTGGCTAGCGGATTACCTAATGAGCAGTTCTTC.

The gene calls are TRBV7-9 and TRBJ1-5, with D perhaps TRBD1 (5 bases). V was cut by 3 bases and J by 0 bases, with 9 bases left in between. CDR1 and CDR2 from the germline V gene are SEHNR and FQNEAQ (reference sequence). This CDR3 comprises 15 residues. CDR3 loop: CASSFGGDSNQPQHF. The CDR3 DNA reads TGTGCCAGCAGCTTCGGGGGGGATAGCAATCAGCCCCAGCATTTT.

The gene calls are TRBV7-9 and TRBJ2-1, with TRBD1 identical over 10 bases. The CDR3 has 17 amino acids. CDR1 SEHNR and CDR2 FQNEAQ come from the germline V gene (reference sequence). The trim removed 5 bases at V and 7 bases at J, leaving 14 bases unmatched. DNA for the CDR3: TGTGCCAGCAGCCGGCTCGAGGACAGGGGGATTGGGAATGAGCAGTTCTTC. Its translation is CASSRLEDRGIGNEQFF.

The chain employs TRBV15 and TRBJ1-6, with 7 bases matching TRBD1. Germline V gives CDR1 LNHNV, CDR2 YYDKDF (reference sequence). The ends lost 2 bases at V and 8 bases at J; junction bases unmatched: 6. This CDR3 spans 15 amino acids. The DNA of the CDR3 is TGTGCCACCAGCAGATCCAGGGGGTGGGATTCACCCCTCCACTTT. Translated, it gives CATSRSRGWDSPLHF.

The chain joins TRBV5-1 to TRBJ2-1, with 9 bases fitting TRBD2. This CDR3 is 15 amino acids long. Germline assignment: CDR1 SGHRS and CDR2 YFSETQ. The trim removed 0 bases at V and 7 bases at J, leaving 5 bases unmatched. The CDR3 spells CASSLGAGGINEQFF. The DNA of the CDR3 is TGCGCCAGCAGCTTGGGAGCGGGAGGAATAAATGAGCAGTTCTTC.

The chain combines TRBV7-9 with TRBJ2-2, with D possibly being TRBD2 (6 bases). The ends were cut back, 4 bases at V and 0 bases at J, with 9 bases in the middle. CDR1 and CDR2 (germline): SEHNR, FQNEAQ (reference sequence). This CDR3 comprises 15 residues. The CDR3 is CASSWGVSNTGELFF. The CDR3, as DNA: TGTGCCAGCAGCTGGGGGGTTTCGAACACCGGGGAGCTGTTTTTT.

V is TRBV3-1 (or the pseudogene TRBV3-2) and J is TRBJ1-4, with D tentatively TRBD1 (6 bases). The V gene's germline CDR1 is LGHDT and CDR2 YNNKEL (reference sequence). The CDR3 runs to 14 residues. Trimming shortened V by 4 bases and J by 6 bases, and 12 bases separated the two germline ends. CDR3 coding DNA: TGTGCCAGCAGCCCCCGGGACACACATGAAAAACTGTTTTTT. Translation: CASSPRDTHEKLFF.

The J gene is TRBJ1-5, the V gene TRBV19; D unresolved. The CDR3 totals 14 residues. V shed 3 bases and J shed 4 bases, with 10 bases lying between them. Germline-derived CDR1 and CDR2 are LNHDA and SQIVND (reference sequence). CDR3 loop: CASSIQAGNQPQHF. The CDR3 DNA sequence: TGTGCCAGTAGTATCCAGGCGGGGAATCAGCCCCAGCATTTT.

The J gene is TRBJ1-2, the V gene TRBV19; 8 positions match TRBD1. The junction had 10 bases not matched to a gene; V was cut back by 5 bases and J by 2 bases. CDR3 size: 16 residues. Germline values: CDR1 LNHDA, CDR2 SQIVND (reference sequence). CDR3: CASSEQGARGNYGYTF. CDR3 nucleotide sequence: TGTGCCAGTAGTGAGCAGGGGGCGCGTGGGAACTATGGCTACACCTTC.

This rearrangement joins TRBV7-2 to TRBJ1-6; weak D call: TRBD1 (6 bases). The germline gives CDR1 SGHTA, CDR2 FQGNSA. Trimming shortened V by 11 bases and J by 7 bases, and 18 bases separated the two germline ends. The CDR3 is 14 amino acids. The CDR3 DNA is TGTGCCGGGGCGGGGGCGGCTGTAAATTCACCCCTCCACTTT. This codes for CAGAGAAVNSPLHF.

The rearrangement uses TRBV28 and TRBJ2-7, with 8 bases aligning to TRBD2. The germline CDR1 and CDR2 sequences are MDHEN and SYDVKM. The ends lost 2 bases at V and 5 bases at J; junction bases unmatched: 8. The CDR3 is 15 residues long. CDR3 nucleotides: TGTGCCAGCAGTTTACAGGGACTAGTCGTCGACGAGCAGTACTTC. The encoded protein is CASSLQGLVVDEQYF.

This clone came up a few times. The CDR3 region is CATGTSGSVEQYF. In DNA, the CDR3 is TGTGCCACCGGGACTAGCGGGAGTGTCGAGCAGTACTTC. J is TRBJ2-7 and V is TRBV10-3; 14 bases agree with TRBD2. Germline values: CDR1 ENHRY, CDR2 SYGVKD. The CDR3 extends over 13 amino acids. V gave up 10 bases and J gave up 6 bases; unmatched junction bases: 5.

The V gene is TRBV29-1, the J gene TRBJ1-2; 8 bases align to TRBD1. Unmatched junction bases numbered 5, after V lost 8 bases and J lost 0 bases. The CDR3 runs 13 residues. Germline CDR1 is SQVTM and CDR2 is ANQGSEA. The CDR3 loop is CSSGQGPNYGYTF. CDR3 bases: TGCAGCTCAGGACAGGGCCCTAACTATGGCTACACCTTC.

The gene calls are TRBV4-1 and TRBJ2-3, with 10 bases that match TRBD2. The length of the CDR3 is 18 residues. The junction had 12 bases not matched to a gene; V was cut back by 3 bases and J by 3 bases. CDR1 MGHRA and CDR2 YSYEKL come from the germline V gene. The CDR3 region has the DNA TGCGCCAGCAGCCACCCACCGGCTAGCGGGAGAGGTACAGATACGCAGTATTTT. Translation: CASSHPPASGRGTDTQYF.

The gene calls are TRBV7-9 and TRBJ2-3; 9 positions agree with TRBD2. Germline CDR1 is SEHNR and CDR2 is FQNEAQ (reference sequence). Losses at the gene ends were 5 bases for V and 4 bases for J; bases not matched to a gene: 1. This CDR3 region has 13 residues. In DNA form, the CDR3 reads TGTGCCAGCAGCGGCGGGAGGGCAGATACGCAGTATTTT. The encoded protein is CASSGGRADTQYF.

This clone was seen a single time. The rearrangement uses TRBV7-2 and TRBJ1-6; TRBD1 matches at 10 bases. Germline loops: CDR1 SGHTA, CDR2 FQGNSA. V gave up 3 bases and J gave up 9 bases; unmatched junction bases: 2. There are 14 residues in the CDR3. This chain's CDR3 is CASSFGTGASPLHF. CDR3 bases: TGTGCCAGCAGCTTCGGGACAGGGGCTTCACCCCTCCACTTT.

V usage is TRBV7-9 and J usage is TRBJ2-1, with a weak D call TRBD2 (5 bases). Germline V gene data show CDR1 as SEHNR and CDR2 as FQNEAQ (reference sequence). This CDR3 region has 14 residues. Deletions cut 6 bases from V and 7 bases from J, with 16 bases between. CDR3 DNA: TGTGCCAGCAGACTAGACGGACGGAGAAATGAGCAGTTCTTC. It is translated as CASRLDGRRNEQFF.

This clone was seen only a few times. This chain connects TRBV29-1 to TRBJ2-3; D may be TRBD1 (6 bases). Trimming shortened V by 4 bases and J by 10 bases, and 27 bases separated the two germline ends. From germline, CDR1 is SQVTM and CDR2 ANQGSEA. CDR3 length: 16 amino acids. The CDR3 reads CSVGPLRDTAREAQYF. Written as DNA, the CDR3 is TGCAGCGTTGGCCCCCTCCGGGACACCGCCAGAGAGGCGCAGTATTTT.